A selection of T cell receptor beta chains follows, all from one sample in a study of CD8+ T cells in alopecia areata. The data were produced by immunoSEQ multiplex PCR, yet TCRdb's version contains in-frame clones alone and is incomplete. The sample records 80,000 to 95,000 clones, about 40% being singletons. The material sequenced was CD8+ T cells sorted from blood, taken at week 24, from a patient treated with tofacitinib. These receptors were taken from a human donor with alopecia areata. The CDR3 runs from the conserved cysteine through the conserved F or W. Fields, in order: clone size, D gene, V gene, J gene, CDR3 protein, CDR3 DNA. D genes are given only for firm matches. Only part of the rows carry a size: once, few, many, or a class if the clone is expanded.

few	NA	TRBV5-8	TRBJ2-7	CASSLRSEHEQYF	TGTGCCAGCAGCTTACGGTCTGAACACGAGCAGTACTTC
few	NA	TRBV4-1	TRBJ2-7	CASSQGDWQDKYEQYF	TGCGCCAGCAGCCAAGGCGACTGGCAGGACAAGTACGAGCAGTACTTC
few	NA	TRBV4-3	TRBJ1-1	CASSQDRRALNTEAFF	TGCGCCAGCAGCCAAGATCGAAGGGCCCTGAACACTGAAGCTTTCTTT
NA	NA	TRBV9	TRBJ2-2	CASSVNFQYYTGELFF	TGTGCCAGCAGCGTGAACTTCCAATATTACACCGGGGAGCTGTTTTTT
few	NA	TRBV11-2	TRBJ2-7	CASSLHHRTRGRGLGVQYF	TGTGCCAGCAGCCTTCACCACCGGACCAGGGGCAGGGGTTTGGGGGTGCAGTACTTC
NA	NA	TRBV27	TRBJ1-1	CASSLTPGTEAFF	TGTGCCAGCAGTTTAACCCCGGGGACTGAAGCTTTCTTT
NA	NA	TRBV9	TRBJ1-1	CASSVSDLMNTEAFF	TGTGCCAGCAGCGTATCAGACCTCATGAACACTGAAGCTTTCTTT
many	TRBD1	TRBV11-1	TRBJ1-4	CASSARDRGTNEKLFF	TGTGCCAGCAGCGCCCGGGACAGGGGAACTAATGAAAAACTGTTTTTT
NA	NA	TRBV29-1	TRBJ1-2	CSVDEGFYGYTF	TGCAGCGTTGATGAAGGTTTCTATGGCTACACCTTC
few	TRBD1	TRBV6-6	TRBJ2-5	CASSLDRGVLKETQYF	TGTGCCAGCAGTTTGGACAGGGGCGTATTGAAAGAGACCCAGTACTTC
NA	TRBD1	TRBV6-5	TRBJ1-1	CASSPGGSTEAFF	TGTGCCAGCAGTCCAGGGGGAAGCACTGAAGCTTTCTTT
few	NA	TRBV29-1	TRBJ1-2	CSVGGGYGYTF	TGCAGCGTGGGGGGAGGTTATGGCTACACCTTC
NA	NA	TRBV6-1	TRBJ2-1	CASRDAAGPYNEQFF	TGTGCCAGCAGGGACGCCGCTGGGCCCTACAATGAGCAGTTCTTC
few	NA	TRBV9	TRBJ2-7	CASSGTSSYEQYF	TGTGCCAGCAGCGGGACGAGCTCCTACGAGCAGTACTTC
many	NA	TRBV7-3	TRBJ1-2	CASSQGPNYGYTF	TGTGCCAGCAGCCAGGGACCGAACTATGGCTACACCTTC
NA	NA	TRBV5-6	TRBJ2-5	CASSLFPAPGETQYF	TGTGCCAGCAGCTTGTTTCCGGCCCCGGGAGAGACCCAGTACTTC
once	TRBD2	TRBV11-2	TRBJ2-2	CASSLVPLASNTGELFF	TGTGCCAGCAGCTTAGTTCCACTAGCGAGTAACACCGGGGAGCTGTTTTTT
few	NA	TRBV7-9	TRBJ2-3	CASSLVAQDPDTQYF	TGTGCCAGCAGCTTAGTGGCTCAGGACCCAGATACGCAGTATTTT
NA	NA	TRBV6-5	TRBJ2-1	CASSFYLEPQYNEQFF	TGTGCCAGCAGTTTCTACTTGGAGCCGCAGTACAATGAGCAGTTCTTC